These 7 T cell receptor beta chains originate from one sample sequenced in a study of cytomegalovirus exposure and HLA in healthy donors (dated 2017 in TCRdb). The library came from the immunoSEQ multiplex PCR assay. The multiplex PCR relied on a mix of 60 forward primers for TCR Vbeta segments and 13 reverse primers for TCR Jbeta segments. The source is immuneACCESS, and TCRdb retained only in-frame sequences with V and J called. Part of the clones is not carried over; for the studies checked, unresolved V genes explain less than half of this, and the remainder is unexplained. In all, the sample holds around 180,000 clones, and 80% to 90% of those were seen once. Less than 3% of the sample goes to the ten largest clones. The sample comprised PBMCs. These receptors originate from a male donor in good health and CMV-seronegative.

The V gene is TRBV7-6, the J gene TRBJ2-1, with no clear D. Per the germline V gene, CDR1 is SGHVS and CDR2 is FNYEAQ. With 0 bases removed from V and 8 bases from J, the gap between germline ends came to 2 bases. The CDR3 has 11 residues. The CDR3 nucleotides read TGTGCCAGCAGCTTAGCCGATGAGCAGTTCTTC. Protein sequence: CASSLADEQFF.

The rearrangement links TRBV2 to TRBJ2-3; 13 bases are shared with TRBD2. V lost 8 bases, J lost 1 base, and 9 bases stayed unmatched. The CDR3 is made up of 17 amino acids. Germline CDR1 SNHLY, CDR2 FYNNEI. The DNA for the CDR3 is TGTGCCAGCGATGTATCCGGGACTAGCGGGGGCACAGATACGCAGTATTTT. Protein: CASDVSGTSGGTDTQYF.

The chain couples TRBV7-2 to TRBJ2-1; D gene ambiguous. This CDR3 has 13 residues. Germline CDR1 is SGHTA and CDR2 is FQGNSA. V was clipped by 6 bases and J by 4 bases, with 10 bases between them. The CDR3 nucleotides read TGTGCCAGCAGGACCCCGGGTTACAATGAGCAGTTCTTC. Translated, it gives CASRTPGYNEQFF.

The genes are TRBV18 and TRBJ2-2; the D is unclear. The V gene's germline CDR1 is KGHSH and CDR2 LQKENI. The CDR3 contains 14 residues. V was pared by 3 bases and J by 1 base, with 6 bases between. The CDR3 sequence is CASSPSRNTGELFF. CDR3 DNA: TGTGCCAGCTCACCGTCCCGGAACACCGGGGAGCTGTTTTTT. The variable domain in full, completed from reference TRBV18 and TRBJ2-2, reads NAGVMQNPRHLVRRRGQEARLRCSPMKGHSHVYWYRQLPEEGLKFMVYLQKENIIDESGMPKERFSAEFPKEGPSILRIQQVVRGDSAAYFCASSPSRNTGELFFGEGSRLTVL.

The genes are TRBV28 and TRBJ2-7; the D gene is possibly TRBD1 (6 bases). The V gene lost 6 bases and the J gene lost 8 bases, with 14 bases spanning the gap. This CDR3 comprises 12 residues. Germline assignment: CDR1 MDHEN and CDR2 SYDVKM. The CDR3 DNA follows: TGTGCCAGCAGCTCCGGGACACAGAAGCAGTACTTC. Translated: CASSSGTQKQYF.

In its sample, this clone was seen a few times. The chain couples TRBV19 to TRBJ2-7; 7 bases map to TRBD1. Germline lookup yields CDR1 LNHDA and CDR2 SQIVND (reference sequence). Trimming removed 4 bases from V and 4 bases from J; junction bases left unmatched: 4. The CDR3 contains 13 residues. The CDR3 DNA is TGTGCCAGTAGTACGACAGGGTTATACGAGCAGTACTTC. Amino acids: CASSTTGLYEQYF.

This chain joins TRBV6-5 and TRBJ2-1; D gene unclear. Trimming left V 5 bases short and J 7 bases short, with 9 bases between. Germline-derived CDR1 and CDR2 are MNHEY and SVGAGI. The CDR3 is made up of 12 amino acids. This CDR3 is CASSPSLNEQFF. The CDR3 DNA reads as TGTGCCAGCAGTCCTTCACTGAATGAGCAGTTCTTC.